This T cell receptor beta chain was recovered during a study of T cell repertoires in cytomegalovirus infection. TCRdb fed the reads into MiXCR, producing one record per CDR3 protein. The top ten hold 20% to 30% of the sample, which has under 600,000 distinct CDR3 sequences, 15% to 20% seen once. Germline V gene lookup returns CDR1 SGHTA and CDR2 FQGTGA. V shed 2 bases and J shed 4 bases, with 12 bases lying between them. This CDR3 spans 16 amino acids. Sequenced sample: CD8+ T cells from PBMCs. This sequence was found in a human donor in good health (CMV status not recorded). Some clones in this sample may be carry-over from other donors' samples. V gene TRBV7-3 combines with J gene TRBJ1-6; tentatively, D is TRBD1 (6 bases). CDR3 protein: CASSLQGGQYNSPLHF. The CDR3 coding sequence is TGTGCCAGCAGCTTACAAGGAGGACAGTATAATTCACCCCTCCACTTT.